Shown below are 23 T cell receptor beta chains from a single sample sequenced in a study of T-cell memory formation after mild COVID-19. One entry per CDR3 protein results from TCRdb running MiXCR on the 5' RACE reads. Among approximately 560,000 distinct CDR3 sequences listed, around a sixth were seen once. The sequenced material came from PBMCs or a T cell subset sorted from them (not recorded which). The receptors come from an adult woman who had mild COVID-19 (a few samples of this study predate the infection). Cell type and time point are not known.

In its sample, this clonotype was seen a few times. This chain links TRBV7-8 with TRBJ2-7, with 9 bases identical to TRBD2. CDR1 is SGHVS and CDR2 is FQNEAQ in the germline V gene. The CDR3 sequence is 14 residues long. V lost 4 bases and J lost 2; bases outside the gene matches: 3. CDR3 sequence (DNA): TGTGCCAGCAGCTGGCTAGCGGGGACCTACGAGCAGTACTTC. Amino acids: CASSWLAGTYEQYF.

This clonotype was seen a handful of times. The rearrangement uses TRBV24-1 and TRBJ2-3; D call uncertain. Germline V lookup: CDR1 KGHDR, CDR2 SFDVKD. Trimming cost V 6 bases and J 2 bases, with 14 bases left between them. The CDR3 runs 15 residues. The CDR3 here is CATSQPGIATDTQYF. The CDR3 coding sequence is TGTGCCACCAGTCAACCTGGGATCGCCACAGATACGCAGTATTTT.

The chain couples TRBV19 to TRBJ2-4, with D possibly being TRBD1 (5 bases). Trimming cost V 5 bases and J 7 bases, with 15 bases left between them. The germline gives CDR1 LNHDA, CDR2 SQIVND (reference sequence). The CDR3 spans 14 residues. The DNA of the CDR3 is TGTGCCAGTAGTGATCCAGGGCTTGACAACATTCAGTACTTC. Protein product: CASSDPGLDNIQYF.

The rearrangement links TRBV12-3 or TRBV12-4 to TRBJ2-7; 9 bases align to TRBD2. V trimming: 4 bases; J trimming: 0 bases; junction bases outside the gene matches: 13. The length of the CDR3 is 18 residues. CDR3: CASSSQQLAGAVSYEQYF. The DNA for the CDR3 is TGTGCCAGCAGTTCCCAGCAGTTAGCGGGGGCTGTCTCCTACGAGCAGTACTTC.

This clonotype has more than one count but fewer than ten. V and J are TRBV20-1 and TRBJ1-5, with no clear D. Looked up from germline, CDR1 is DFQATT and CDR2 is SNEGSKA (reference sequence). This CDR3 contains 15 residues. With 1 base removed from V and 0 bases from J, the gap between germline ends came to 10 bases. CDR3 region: CSARAPGGSNQPQHF. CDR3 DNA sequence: TGCAGTGCTAGAGCCCCGGGAGGTAGCAATCAGCCCCAGCATTTT.

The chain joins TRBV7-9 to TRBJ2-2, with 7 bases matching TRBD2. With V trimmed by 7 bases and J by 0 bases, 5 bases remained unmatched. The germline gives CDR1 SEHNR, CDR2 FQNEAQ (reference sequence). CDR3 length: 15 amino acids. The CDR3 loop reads CASTDGLANTGELFF. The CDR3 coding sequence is TGTGCCAGCACCGACGGACTAGCGAACACCGGGGAGCTGTTTTTT.

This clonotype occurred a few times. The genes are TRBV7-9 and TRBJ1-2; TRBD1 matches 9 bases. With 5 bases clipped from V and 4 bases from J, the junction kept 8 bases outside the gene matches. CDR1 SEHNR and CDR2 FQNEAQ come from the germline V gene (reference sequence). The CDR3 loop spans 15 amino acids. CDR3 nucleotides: TGTGCCAGCAGCGCTCTGCGGGACAGGGCCTATGGCTACACCTTC. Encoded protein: CASSALRDRAYGYTF.

The CDR3 reads CASSAGTGAVDIQYF. The CDR3 coding sequence is TGTGCCAGCAGTGCCGGGACAGGGGCTGTGGACATTCAGTACTTC. The chain links TRBV6-4 to TRBJ2-4, with TRBD1 matching over 10 bases. In germline, CDR1 is MRHNA, CDR2 SNTAGT. The length of the CDR3 is 15 residues. The V and J ends lost 4 bases and 8 bases, in that order; junction bases with no gene match: 8.

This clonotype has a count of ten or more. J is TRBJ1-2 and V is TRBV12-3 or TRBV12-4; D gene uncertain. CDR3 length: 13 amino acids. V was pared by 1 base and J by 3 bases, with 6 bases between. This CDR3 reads CASSLEGYYGYTF. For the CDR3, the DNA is TGTGCCAGCAGTTTAGAGGGCTACTATGGCTACACCTTC.

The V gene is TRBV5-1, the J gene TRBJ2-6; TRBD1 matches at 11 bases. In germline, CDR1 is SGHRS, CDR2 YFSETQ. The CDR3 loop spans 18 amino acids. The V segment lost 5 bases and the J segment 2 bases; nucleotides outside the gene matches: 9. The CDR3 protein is CASRRGQGALTGANVLTF. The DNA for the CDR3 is TGCGCCAGCAGACGTGGACAGGGGGCGCTTACTGGGGCCAACGTCCTGACTTTC.

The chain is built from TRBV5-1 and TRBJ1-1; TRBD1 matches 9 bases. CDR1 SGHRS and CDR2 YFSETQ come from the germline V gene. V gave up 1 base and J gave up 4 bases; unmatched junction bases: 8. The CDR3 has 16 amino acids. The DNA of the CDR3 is TGCGCCAGCAGCTTGTACCCTTCGACAGGGGGCACTGAAGCTTTCTTT. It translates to CASSLYPSTGGTEAFF.

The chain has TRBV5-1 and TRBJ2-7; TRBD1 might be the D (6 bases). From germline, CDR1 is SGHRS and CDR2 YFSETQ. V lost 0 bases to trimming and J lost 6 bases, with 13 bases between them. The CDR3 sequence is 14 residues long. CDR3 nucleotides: TGCGCCAGCAGCTTGGAGCTACAGGGCGGCGAGCAGTACTTC. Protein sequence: CASSLELQGGEQYF.

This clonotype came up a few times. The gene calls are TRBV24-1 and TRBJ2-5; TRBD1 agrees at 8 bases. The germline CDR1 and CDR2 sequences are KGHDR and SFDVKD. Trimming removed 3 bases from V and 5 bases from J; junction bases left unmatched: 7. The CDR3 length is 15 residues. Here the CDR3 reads CATSDLGQGGETQYF. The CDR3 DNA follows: TGTGCCACCAGTGATCTTGGACAGGGAGGTGAGACCCAGTACTTC.

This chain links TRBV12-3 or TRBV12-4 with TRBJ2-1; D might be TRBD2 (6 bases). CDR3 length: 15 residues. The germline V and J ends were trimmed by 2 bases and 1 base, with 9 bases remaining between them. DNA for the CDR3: TGTGCCAGCAGTTTAACTAGCCGGTCCTACAATGAGCAGTTCTTC. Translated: CASSLTSRSYNEQFF.

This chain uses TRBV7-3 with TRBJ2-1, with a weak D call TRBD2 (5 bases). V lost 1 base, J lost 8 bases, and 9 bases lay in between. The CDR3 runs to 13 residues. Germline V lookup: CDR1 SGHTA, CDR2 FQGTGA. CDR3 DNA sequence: TGTGCCAGCAGCTTAAAGTCCGGGGATGAGCAGTTCTTC. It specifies CASSLKSGDEQFF. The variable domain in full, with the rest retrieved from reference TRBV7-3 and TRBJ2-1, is GAGVSQTPSNKVTEKGKYVELRCDPISGHTALYWYRQSLGQGPEFLIYFQGTGAADDSGLPNDRFFAVRPEGSVSTLKIQRTERGDSAVYLCASSLKSGDEQFFGPGTRLTVL.

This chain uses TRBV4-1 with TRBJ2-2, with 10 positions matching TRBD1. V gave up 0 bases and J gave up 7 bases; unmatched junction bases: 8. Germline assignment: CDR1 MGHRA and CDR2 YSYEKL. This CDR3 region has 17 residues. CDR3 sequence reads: CASSQDTVTGGVGELFF. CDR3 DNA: TGCGCCAGCAGCCAAGACACCGTGACAGGGGGCGTCGGGGAGCTGTTTTTT.

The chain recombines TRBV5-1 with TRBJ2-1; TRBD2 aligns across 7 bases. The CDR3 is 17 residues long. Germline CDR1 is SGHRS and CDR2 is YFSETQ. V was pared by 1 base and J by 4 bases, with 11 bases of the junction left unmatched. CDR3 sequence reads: CASSLRAGVGLYNEQFF. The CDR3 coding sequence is TGCGCCAGCAGCTTGAGGGCGGGAGTGGGCCTATACAATGAGCAGTTCTTC.

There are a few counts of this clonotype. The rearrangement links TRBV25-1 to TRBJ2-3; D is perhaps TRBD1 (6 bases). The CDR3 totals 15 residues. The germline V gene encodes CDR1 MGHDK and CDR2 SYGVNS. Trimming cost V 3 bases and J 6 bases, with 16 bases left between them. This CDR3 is CASSDDRTVGDTQYF. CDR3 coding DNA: TGTGCCAGCAGTGACGACCGGACAGTCGGGGATACGCAGTATTTT. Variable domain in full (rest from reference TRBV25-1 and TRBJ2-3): EADIYQTPRYLVIGTGKKITLECSQTMGHDKMYWYQQDPGMELHLIHYSYGVNSTEKGDLSSESTVSRIRTEHFPLTLESARPSHTSQYLCASSDDRTVGDTQYFGPGTRLTVL.

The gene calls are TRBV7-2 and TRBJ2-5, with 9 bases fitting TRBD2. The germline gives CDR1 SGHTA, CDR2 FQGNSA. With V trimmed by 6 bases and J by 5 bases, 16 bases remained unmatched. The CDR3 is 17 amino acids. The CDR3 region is CASSRLSGRPGRETQYF. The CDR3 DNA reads TGTGCCAGCAGTCGGTTAAGCGGGAGGCCTGGAAGGGAGACCCAGTACTTC.

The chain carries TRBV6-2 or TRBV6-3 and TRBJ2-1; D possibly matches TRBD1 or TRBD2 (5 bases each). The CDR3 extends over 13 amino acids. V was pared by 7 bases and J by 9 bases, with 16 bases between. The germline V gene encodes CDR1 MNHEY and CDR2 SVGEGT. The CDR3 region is CASTRELVGEQFF. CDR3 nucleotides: TGTGCCAGCACCAGGGAACTAGTTGGTGAGCAGTTCTTC.

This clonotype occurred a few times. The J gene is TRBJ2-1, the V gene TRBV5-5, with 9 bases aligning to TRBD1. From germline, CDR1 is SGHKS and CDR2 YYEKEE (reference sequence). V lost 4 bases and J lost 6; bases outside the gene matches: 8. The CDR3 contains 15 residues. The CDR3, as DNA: TGTGCCAGCAGCCCCTGGACAGGGGAGGGCAATGAGCAGTTCTTC. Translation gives CASSPWTGEGNEQFF.

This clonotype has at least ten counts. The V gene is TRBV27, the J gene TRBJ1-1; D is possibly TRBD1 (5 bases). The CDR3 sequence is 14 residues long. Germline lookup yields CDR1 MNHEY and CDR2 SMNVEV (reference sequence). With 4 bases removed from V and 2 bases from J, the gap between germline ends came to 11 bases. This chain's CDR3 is CASSSSRVNTEAFF. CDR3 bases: TGTGCCAGCAGTTCGAGCAGGGTCAACACTGAAGCTTTCTTT.

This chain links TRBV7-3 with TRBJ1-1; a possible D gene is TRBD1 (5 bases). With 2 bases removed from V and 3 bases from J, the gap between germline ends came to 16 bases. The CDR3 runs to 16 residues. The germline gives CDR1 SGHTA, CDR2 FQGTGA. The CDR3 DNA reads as TGTGCCAGCAGCTTAGGGGTTCATCGGGGGGACACTGAAGCTTTCTTT. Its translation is CASSLGVHRGDTEAFF.